This TCR beta chain came from a study of OX40 agonist ivuxolimab in advanced cancers. Findings of the study overall: Some of the nonresponding patients also showed low levels of normalized T-cell clonal expansion.

This table comes from immunoSEQ multiplex PCR, and its TCRdb copy is limited to in-frame clones, with some not included. The top ten hold around 4.8% of the sample, which has fewer than 65,000 clones, 90% seen once. About this clone itself: The antigen is undetermined.

Losses at the gene ends were 4 bases for V and 2 bases for J; bases not matched to a gene: 8. The CDR3 extends over 16 amino acids. Germline lookup yields CDR1 SNHLY and CDR2 FYNNEI. Peripheral blood came from all dose cohorts at three timepoints. The chain is built from TRBV2 and TRBJ2-3, with 8 positions matching TRBD1. The sample in question was CD4+ or CD8+ T cells sorted from blood, obtained in a trial of the OX40 agonist ivuxolimab. The TCR comes from an adult with an advanced solid tumor such as melanoma, head and neck, liver or kidney cancer. CDR3 region: CASSVGAGGNTDTQYF. In DNA form, the CDR3 reads TGTGCCAGCAGTGTTGGGGCAGGGGGCAACACAGATACGCAGTATTTT.